The clone carrying this T cell receptor beta chain occurred many times. Its matching antigen is unknown. The sample originates from a study of cytomegalovirus exposure and HLA in healthy donors. Whole-study findings and limits: Being productive about 87% or about 30% of the time was typical of most TCR beta V segments in an earlier analysis. In a later analysis, compared with equally common non-associated chains, HLA-associated beta chains were more expanded. Using a false discovery rate of 0.05, a later analysis showed that around 16,000 TCR beta sequences were associated with HLA alleles.

Trimming shortened V by 4 bases and J by 0 bases, and 19 bases separated the two germline ends. Germline lookup yields CDR1 MNHNS and CDR2 SASEGT. The CDR3 is made up of 18 amino acids. This PCR relied on a set of 60 Vbeta primers and 13 Jbeta primers. Original processing notes: A later analysis tallied some 84 million unique TCR beta chains, 8.5 million to 11 million of them shared. Profiling relied on immunoSEQ multiplex PCR, and the TCRdb table lists in-frame clones only, not all of them. The V and J calls and clone size were taken over from that table, and D and trimming were inferred from the DNA. The table records 60,000 to 70,000 clones, roughly 71% of them present only once.

This TCR derives from a man aged 45 to 65 in good health and CMV-seropositive. The genes are TRBV6-1 and TRBJ1-5; possible D gene TRBD1, 5 bases. What was sequenced was PBMCs. CDR3 loop: CASSGSRTTVHSNQPQHF. CDR3 DNA sequence: TGTGCCAGCAGTGGCAGCCGAACGACAGTACATAGCAATCAGCCCCAGCATTTT.